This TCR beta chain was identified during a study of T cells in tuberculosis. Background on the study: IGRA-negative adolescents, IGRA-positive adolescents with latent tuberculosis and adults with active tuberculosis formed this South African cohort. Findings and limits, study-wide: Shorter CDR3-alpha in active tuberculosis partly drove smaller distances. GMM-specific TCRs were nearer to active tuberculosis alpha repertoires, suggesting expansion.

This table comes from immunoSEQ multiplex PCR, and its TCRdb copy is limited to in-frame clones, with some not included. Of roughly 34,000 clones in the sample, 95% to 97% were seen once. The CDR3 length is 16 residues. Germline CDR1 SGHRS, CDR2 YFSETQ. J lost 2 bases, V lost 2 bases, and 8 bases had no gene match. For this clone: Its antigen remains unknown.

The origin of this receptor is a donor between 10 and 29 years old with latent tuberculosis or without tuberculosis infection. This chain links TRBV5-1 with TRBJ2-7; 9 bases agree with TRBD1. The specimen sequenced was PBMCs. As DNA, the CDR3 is TGCGCCAGCAGCTTCTTAACCGGGACAGGGACCTACGAGCAGTACTTC. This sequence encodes CASSFLTGTGTYEQYF. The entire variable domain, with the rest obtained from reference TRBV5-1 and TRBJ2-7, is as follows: KAGVTQTPRYLIKTRGQQVTLSCSPISGHRSVSWYQQTPGQGLQFLFEYFSETQRNKGNFPGRFSGRQFSNSRSEMNVSTLELGDSALYLCASSFLTGTGTYEQYFGPGTRLTVT.